This TCR beta chain was recorded in a study of shared clonotypes between healthy human individuals. Germline values: CDR1 SGHTA, CDR2 FQGNSA. The CDR3 consists of 15 residues. The V and J ends lost 4 bases and 4 bases, in that order; junction bases with no gene match: 5. The data were produced by immunoSEQ multiplex PCR, yet TCRdb's version contains in-frame clones alone and is incomplete. This table holds some 1 million clones, about 80% found once. Material for sequencing was memory CD4+ T cells sorted from blood. The subset: CD45RA-negative fraction. This clonotype was obtained from a man younger than 35 in good health. This chain uses TRBV7-2 with TRBJ2-1; 9 bases are a match to TRBD2. CDR3 loop: CASSSTSGPYNEQFF. For the CDR3, the DNA is TGTGCCAGCAGCTCGACTAGCGGACCTTACAATGAGCAGTTCTTC.